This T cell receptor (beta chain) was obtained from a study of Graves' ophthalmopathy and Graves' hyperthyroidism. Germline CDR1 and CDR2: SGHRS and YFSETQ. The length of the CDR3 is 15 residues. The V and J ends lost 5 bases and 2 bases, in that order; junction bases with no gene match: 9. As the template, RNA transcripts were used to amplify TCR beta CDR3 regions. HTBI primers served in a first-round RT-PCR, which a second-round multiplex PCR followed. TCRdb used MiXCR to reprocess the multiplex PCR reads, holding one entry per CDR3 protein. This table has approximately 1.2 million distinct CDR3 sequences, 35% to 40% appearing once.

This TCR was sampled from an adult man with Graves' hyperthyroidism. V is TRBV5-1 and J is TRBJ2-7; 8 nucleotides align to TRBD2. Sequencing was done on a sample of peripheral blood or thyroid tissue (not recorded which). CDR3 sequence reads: CASRVLADKTYEQYF. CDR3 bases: TGCGCCAGCAGAGTACTAGCGGATAAAACCTACGAGCAGTACTTC.